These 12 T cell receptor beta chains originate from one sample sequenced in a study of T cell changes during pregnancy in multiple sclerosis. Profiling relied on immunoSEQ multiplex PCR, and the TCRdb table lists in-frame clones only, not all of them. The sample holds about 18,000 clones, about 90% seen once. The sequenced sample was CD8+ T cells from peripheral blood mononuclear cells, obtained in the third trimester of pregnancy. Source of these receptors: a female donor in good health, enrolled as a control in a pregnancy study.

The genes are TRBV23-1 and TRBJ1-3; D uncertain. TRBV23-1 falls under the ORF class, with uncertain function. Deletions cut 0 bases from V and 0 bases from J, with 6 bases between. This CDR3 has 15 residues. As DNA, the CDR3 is TGCGCCAGCAGTCAATCGAGGGACTCTGGAAACACCATATATTTT. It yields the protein CASSQSRDSGNTIYF.

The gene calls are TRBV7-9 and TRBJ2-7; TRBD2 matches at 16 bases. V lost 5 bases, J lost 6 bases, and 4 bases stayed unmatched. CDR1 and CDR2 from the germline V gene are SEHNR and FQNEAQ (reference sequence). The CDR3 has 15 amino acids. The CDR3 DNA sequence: TGTGCCAGCAGCCTCGGGACTAGCGGGAGGGTCGAGCAGTACTTC. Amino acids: CASSLGTSGRVEQYF.

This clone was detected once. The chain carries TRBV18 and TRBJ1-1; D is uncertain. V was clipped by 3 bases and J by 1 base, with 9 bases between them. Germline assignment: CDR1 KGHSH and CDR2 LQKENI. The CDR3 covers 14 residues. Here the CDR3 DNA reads TGTGCCAGCTCACCCGCCGGGAAGAACACTGAAGCTTTCTTT. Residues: CASSPAGKNTEAFF.

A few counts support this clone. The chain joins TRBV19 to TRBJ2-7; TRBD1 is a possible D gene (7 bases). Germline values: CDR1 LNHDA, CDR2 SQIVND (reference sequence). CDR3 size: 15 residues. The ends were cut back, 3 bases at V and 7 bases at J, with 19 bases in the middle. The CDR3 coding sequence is TGTGCCAGTAGTATCATGCAGGGGGGCAAGAGTGAGCAGTACTTC. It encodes CASSIMQGGKSEQYF.

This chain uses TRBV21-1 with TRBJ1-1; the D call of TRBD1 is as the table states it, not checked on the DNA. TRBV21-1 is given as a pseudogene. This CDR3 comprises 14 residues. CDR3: CASSAQPMNTEAFF. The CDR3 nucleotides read TGTGCCAGCAGCGCACAGCCCATGAACACTGAAGCTTTCTTT.

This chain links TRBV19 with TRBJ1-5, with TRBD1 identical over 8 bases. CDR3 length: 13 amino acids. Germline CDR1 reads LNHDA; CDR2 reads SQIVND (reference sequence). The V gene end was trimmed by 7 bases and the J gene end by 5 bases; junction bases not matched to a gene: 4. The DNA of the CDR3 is TGTGCCAGTACCGGGACAGGCTATCAGCCCCAGCATTTT. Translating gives CASTGTGYQPQHF.

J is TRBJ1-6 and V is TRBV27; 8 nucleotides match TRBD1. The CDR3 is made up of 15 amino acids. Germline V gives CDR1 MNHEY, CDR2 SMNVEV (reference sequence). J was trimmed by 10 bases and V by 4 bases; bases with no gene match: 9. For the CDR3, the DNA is TGTGCCAGCAGTTCCGGACAGGGTCGGTACTCACCCCTCCACTTT. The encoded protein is CASSSGQGRYSPLHF.

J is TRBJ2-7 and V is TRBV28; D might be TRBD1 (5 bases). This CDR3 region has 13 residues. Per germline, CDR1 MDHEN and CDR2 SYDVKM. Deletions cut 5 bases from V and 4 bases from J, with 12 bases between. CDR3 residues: CASSPPGIYEQYF. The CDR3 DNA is TGTGCCAGCAGTCCTCCAGGGATTTACGAGCAGTACTTC. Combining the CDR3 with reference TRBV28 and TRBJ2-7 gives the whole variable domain DVKVTQSSRYLVKRTGEKVFLECVQDMDHENMFWYRQDPGLGLRLIYFSYDVKMKEKGDIPEGYSVSREKKERFSLILESASTNQTSMYLCASSPPGIYEQYFGPGTRLTVT.

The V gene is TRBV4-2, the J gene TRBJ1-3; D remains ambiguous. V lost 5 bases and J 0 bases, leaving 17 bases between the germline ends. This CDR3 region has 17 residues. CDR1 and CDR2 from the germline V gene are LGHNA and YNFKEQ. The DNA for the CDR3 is TGTGCCAGCAGCGAGCTAGCAGGCCTGGACTCTGGAAACACCATATATTTT. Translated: CASSELAGLDSGNTIYF.

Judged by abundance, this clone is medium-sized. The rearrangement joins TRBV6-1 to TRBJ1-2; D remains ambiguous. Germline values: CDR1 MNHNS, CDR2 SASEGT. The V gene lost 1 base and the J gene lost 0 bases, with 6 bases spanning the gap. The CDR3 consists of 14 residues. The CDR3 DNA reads TGTGCCAGCAGTGAAGGCACAGCTAACTATGGCTACACCTTC. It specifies CASSEGTANYGYTF.

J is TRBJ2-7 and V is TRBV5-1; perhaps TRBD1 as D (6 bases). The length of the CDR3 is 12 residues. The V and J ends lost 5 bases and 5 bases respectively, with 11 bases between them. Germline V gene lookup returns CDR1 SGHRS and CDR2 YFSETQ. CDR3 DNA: TGCGCCAGCAGGAGTACAGGGCACGAGCAGTACTTC. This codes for CASRSTGHEQYF.

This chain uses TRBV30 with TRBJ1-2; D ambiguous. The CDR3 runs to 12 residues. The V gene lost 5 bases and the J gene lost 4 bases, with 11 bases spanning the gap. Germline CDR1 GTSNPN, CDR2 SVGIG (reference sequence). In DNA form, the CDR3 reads TGTGCCTGGGCCCGGGATGCCTATGGCTACACCTTC. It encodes CAWARDAYGYTF.